The 10 T cell receptor beta chains presented below share a single source sample, sequenced in a study of CD8 T cells in acute hepatitis C reinfection. The time point is: naive CD8 control sorted from an acute-time-point sample. Some clones are missing from TCRdb's copy, which holds only in-frame ones; the method was immunoSEQ multiplex PCR. The data contain 30,000 to 40,000 clones, roughly 89% of them singletons. The sample comprised naive CD8+ T cells from PBMCs. The receptor set was obtained from a man younger than 40 with chronic hepatitis C.

The chain links TRBV13 to TRBJ1-5, with D tentatively TRBD1 (5 bases). The CDR3 sequence is 13 residues long. Trimming removed 4 bases from V and 9 bases from J, with 13 bases in between. Germline V gene sequence: CDR1 PRHDT, CDR2 FYEKMQ (reference sequence). The CDR3: CASSSGGYGPQHF. As DNA, the CDR3 is TGTGCCAGCAGCTCGGGGGGTTATGGGCCCCAGCATTTT.

The rearrangement uses TRBV6-5 and TRBJ2-7; 8 nucleotides agree with TRBD2. V gave up 1 base and J gave up 4 bases; unmatched junction bases: 6. This CDR3 comprises 15 residues. Germline values: CDR1 MNHEY, CDR2 SVGAGI. CDR3 protein: CASSYLAGGEYEQYF. The CDR3 nucleotides read TGTGCCAGCAGTTACTTGGCGGGAGGAGAGTACGAGCAGTACTTC.

The genes are TRBV27 and TRBJ2-3, with D unclear. The V gene lost 3 bases and the J gene lost 3 bases, with 10 bases spanning the gap. Germline assignment: CDR1 MNHEY and CDR2 SMNVEV (reference sequence). CDR3 size: 14 residues. The CDR3 is CASSLGMGTDTQYF. CDR3 DNA: TGTGCCAGCAGTTTGGGGATGGGGACAGATACGCAGTATTTT.

This clone was found once. The V call is TRBV5-1, the J call TRBJ2-7; D is undetermined. The CDR3 has 14 residues. V was trimmed by 0 bases and J by 1 base, leaving 8 bases between them. From germline, CDR1 is SGHRS and CDR2 YFSETQ. CDR3 residues: CASSLGTSSYEQYF. The CDR3 DNA reads as TGCGCCAGCAGCTTGGGGACCTCATCCTACGAGCAGTACTTC.

The V call is TRBV4-3, the J call TRBJ2-2; 7 bases are shared with TRBD2. V was pared by 1 base and J by 6 bases, with 11 bases of the junction left unmatched. CDR3 size: 17 residues. Looked up from germline, CDR1 is LGHNA and CDR2 is YSLEER. CDR3 sequence: CASSQVQVAGEAGELFF. CDR3 nucleotide sequence: TGCGCCAGCAGCCAAGTCCAGGTTGCGGGGGAAGCCGGGGAGCTGTTTTTT.

In nucleotides, the CDR3 is TGTGCCAGTAGTATTGGTAGCGGGAGGGCCGATGAGCAGTTCTTC. This translates into CASSIGSGRADEQFF. The genes are TRBV19 and TRBJ2-1, with 11 positions matching TRBD2. The J segment lost 8 bases and the V segment lost 3 bases, leaving 6 bases of the junction unmatched. Germline V gene data show CDR1 as LNHDA and CDR2 as SQIVND (reference sequence). CDR3 size: 15 residues.

This chain links TRBV4-3 with TRBJ2-7, with unresolved D. Trimming pared 0 bases from V and 2 bases from J, leaving 11 bases between. The germline CDR1 and CDR2 sequences are LGHNA and YSLEER. The CDR3 loop spans 15 amino acids. The CDR3 DNA follows: TGCGCCAGCAGCCAAGAATTGCGGACCGCCTACGAGCAGTACTTC. It encodes CASSQELRTAYEQYF.

This chain links TRBV9 with TRBJ2-2, with D perhaps being TRBD1 or TRBD2 (5 bases each). The V and J ends lost 4 bases and 1 base respectively, with 8 bases between them. Germline CDR1 SGDLS, CDR2 YYNGEE. This CDR3 has 14 residues. CDR3 DNA sequence: TGTGCCAGCAGCCGTGGGGGGAACACCGGGGAGCTGTTTTTT. It encodes CASSRGGNTGELFF.

The chain recombines TRBV15 with TRBJ2-7; D may correspond to TRBD1 or TRBD2 (5 bases each). Germline values: CDR1 LNHNV, CDR2 YYDKDF (reference sequence). The V end lost 5 bases, the J end lost 4 bases, and 9 bases lay between the germline ends. The CDR3 totals 12 residues. Written as DNA, the CDR3 is TGTGCCACCAGCCCTGAGGGGTACGAGCAGTACTTC. Translating gives CATSPEGYEQYF.

There are a few counts of this clone. This rearrangement joins TRBV4-1 to TRBJ1-1, with D possibly being TRBD1 (6 bases). Looked up from germline, CDR1 is MGHRA and CDR2 is YSYEKL. CDR3 length: 14 residues. The V and J ends lost 2 bases and 11 bases respectively, with 18 bases between them. The CDR3 nucleotides are TGCGCCAGCAGCCAACCCTGGGGGCAGGGGTCCGCTTTCTTT. Amino acids: CASSQPWGQGSAFF.